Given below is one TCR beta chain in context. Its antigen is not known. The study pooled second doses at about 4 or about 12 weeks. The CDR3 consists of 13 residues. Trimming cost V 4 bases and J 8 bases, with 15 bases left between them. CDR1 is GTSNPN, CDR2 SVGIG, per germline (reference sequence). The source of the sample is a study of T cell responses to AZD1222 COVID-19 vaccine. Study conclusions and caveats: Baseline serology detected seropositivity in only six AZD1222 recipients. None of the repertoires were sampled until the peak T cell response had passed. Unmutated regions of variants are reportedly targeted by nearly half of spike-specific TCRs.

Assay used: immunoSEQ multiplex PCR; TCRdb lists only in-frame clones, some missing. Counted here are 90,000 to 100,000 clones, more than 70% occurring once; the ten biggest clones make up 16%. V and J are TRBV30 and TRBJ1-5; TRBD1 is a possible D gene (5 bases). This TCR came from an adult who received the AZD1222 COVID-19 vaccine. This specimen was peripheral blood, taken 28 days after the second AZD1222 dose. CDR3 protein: CAWTQNFREPQHF. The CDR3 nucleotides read TGTGCCTGGACACAGAACTTCAGGGAGCCCCAGCATTTT. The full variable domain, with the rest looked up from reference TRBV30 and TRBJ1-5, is SQTIHQWPATLVQPVGSPLSLECTVEGTSNPNLYWYRQAAGRGLQLLFYSVGIGQISSEVPQNLSASRPQDRQFILSSKKLLLSDSGFYLCAWTQNFREPQHFGDGTRLSIL.